In this sample, the clone carrying this T cell receptor beta chain turned up once. What it binds is unknown. From germline, CDR1 is SGHRS and CDR2 YFSETQ. The CDR3 covers 16 residues. Trimming took 0 bases from V and 0 from J, leaving 12 bases between them. The sample originates from a study of shared clonotypes between healthy human individuals. Study-wide points: Sampling included only blood; tissue repertoires likely differ.

There were no recent acute infections or vaccinations among the donors, who were healthy HIV-negative adults. The material for each subset, its genomic DNA, was split evenly across several immunoSEQ plates. Template for every sorted-subset replicate PCR totaled about 200 ng DNA, around 33,000 T cell genomes. Assay used: immunoSEQ multiplex PCR; TCRdb lists only in-frame clones, some missing. The sample has over a million clones, 95% to 99% seen once; the top ten hold less than 0.55%. This chain joins TRBV5-1 and TRBJ2-5; D is uncertain. This clonotype was sampled from a man aged 25 to 45 in good health. Input material: naive CD4+ T cells sorted from blood. The subset denotes: CD45RA+ positively selected. The CDR3 loop reads CASSLAEKSYQETQYF. DNA for the CDR3: TGCGCCAGCAGCTTGGCAGAGAAATCGTACCAAGAGACCCAGTACTTC.